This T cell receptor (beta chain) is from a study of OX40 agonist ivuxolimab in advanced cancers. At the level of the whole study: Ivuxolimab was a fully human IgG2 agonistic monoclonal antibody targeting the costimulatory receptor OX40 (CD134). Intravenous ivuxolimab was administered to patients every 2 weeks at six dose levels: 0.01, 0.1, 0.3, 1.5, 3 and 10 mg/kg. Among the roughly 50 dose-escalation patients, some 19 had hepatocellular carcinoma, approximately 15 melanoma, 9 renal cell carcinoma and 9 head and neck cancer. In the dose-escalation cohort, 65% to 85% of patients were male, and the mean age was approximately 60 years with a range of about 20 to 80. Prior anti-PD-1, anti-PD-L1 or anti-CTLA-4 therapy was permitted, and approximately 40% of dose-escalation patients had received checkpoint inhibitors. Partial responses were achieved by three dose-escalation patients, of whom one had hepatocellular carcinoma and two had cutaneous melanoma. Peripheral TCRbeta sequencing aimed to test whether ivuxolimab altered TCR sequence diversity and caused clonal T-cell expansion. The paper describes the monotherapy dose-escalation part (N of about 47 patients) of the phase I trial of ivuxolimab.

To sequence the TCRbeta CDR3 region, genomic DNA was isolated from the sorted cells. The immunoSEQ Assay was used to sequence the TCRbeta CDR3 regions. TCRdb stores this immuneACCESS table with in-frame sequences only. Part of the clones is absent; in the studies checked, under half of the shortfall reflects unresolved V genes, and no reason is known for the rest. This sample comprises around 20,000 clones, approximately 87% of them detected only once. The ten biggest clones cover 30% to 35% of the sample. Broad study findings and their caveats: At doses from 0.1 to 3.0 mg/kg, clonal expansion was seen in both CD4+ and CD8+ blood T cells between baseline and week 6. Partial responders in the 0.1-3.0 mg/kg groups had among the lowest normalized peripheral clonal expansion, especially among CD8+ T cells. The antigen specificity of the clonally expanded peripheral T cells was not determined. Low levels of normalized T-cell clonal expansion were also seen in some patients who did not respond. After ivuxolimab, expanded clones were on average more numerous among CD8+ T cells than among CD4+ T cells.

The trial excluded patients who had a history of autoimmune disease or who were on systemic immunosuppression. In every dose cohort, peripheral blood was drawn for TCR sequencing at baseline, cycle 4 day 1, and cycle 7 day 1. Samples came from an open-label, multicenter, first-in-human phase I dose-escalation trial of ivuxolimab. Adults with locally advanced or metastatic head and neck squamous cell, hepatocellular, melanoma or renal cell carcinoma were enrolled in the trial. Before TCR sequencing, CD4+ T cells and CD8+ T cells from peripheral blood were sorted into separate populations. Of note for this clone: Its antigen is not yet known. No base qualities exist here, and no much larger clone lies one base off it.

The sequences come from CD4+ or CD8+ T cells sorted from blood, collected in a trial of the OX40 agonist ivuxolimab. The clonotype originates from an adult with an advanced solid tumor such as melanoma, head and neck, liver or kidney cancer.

For the CDR3, the sequence is CASRHGTGNTGELFF. The nucleotide sequence is TGTGCCAGCAGACACGGGACAGGGAACACCGGGGAGCTGTTTTTT. The chain was built from TRBV6-5 and TRBJ2-2; TRBD1 aligns with 8 central bases. Trimming leaves V shorter by 6 bases and J shorter by 1 base, with the junction holding 4 bases beyond the gene matches. From a lookup of the germline V gene, CDR1 and CDR2 are MNHEY and SVGAGI. There are 15 amino acids in the CDR3, from cysteine to phenylalanine inclusive. The CDR3 DNA has 45 bases and is translated from base 1.